Below, 28 T cell receptor beta chains from the same sample are listed, as sequenced in a study of T cell responses to AZD1222 COVID-19 vaccine. TCRdb keeps only in-frame clones here, not all; method: immunoSEQ multiplex PCR. The table lists roughly 120,000 clones, about nine tenths of them singletons. The sample was peripheral blood, taken on day 0 of AZD1222 vaccination. The receptors derive from an adult in good health.

This clone was observed once. This sequence joins TRBV4-1 and TRBJ2-7; D is perhaps TRBD2 (5 bases). V lost 0 bases, J lost 2 bases, and 8 bases lay in between. This CDR3 is built from 14 residues. The germline gives CDR1 MGHRA, CDR2 YSYEKL. The CDR3 DNA reads as TGCGCCAGCAGCCAAGATCGGGGAGCCTACGAGCAGTACTTC. Amino acid sequence: CASSQDRGAYEQYF.

This clone showed up just once. The rearrangement uses TRBV2 and TRBJ1-3, with unresolved D. Germline CDR1 reads SNHLY; CDR2 reads FYNNEI. The CDR3 runs to 13 residues. The V end lost 5 bases, the J end lost 7 bases, and 12 bases lay between the germline ends. The CDR3 reads CASSYTDGNTIYF. CDR3 sequence (DNA): TGTGCCAGCAGTTACACGGACGGGAACACCATATATTTT.

V gene TRBV19 combines with J gene TRBJ2-5; 9 positions match TRBD2. The CDR3 spans 14 residues. V shed 5 bases and J 4 bases; nucleotides not matched to a gene: 5. The germline V gene encodes CDR1 LNHDA and CDR2 SQIVND (reference sequence). The CDR3 reads CASSRGGAGETQYF. DNA of the CDR3: TGTGCCAGTAGTCGCGGGGGGGCCGGAGAGACCCAGTACTTC.

The chain employs TRBV5-1 and TRBJ2-2, with unresolved D. This CDR3 is built from 15 residues. V was trimmed by 0 bases and J by 0 bases, leaving 6 bases between them. Germline V CDR1 and CDR2: SGHRS, YFSETQ. DNA of the CDR3: TGCGCCAGCAGCTTGGAACCCGCGAACACCGGGGAGCTGTTTTTT. Translation: CASSLEPANTGELFF.

V usage is TRBV18 and J usage is TRBJ2-2, with 7 bases aligning to TRBD1. Germline CDR1 is KGHSH and CDR2 is LQKENI. Losses at the gene ends were 0 bases for V and 4 bases for J; bases not matched to a gene: 2. This CDR3 is 15 amino acids long. The DNA for the CDR3 is TGTGCCAGCTCACCACCGACAGGGAGCACCGGGGAGCTGTTTTTT. It codes for CASSPPTGSTGELFF.

The chain combines TRBV19 with TRBJ2-5; tentatively, D is TRBD1 or TRBD2 (5 bases each). CDR1 is LNHDA, CDR2 SQIVND, per germline (reference sequence). With 4 bases removed from V and 0 bases from J, the gap between germline ends came to 12 bases. The CDR3 sequence is 15 residues long. The CDR3 DNA follows: TGTGCCAGTAGTAAGGGACGCGACAACCAAGAGACCCAGTACTTC. Translated: CASSKGRDNQETQYF.

The V and J genes are TRBV3-1 (or the pseudogene TRBV3-2) and TRBJ1-2, with TRBD1 matching over 7 bases. Looked up from germline, CDR1 is LGHDT and CDR2 is YNNKEL (reference sequence). The junction had 5 bases not matched to a gene; V was cut back by 2 bases and J by 8 bases. This CDR3 has 13 amino acids. The CDR3 loop is CASSQYRGTGYTF. The CDR3 nucleotides read TGTGCCAGCAGCCAATACAGGGGTACCGGCTACACCTTC.

The chain has TRBV18 and TRBJ2-2; 7 bases line up with TRBD1. This CDR3 has 16 residues. With V trimmed by 2 bases and J by 1 base, 4 bases remained unmatched. Germline V gives CDR1 KGHSH, CDR2 LQKENI. The CDR3 sequence: CASSPMRDRNTGELFF. CDR3 DNA sequence: TGTGCCAGCTCACCAATGAGGGACAGGAACACCGGGGAGCTGTTTTTT.

Comment on this clone: A read error may account for a junction end that differs from germline. The chain carries TRBV2 and TRBJ1-5; D is perhaps TRBD1 (5 bases). CDR3 length: 15 amino acids. Germline values: CDR1 SNHLY, CDR2 FYNNEI. In DNA, the CDR3 is TGTGCCAGCAGAGAAGGGGAGACGAGCAATCAGCCCCAGCATTTT. This sequence encodes CASREGETSNQPQHF.

The V and J genes are TRBV18 and TRBJ1-1, with unresolved D. The V end was cut by 2 bases, the J end by 0 bases, with 10 bases between. The CDR3 sequence is 15 residues long. Looked up from germline, CDR1 is KGHSH and CDR2 is LQKENI. The CDR3 is CASSPMQHMNTEAFF. CDR3 coding DNA: TGTGCCAGCTCACCAATGCAGCACATGAACACTGAAGCTTTCTTT.

The chain couples TRBV11-2 to TRBJ2-3; D call uncertain. The germline V gene encodes CDR1 SGHAT and CDR2 FQNNGV. The length of the CDR3 is 17 residues. Trimming pared 5 bases from V and 5 bases from J, leaving 23 bases between. CDR3 DNA: TGTGCCAGCAGCCCCTCCTCCTTGAGGCGGTCGGGAGATACGCAGTATTTT. It codes for CASSPSSLRRSGDTQYF.

The chain carries TRBV19 and TRBJ2-7; D unresolved. CDR3 length equals 13 residues. CDR1 and CDR2 (germline): LNHDA, SQIVND (reference sequence). Trimming took 5 bases from V and 3 from J, leaving 11 bases between them. The CDR3, as DNA: TGTGCCAGTAGTCCGAATTCGATCTACGAGCAGTACTTC. Its protein product is CASSPNSIYEQYF.

This chain connects TRBV11-2 to TRBJ1-6, with 7 bases aligning to TRBD1. This CDR3 has 15 residues. The germline gives CDR1 SGHAT, CDR2 FQNNGV. The V gene end was trimmed by 6 bases and the J gene end by 8 bases; junction bases not matched to a gene: 10. CDR3 DNA: TGTGCCAGCAGGACAGGGAGAGGGGCGTATTCACCCCTCCACTTT. It specifies CASRTGRGAYSPLHF.

This clone was seen only a few times. The J gene is TRBJ2-5, the V gene TRBV6-5; TRBD2 aligns across 12 bases. This CDR3 has 15 amino acids. J lost 4 bases, V lost 7 bases, and 7 bases had no gene match. Germline V gives CDR1 MNHEY, CDR2 SVGAGI. CDR3 sequence: CASMRTSGEVETQYF. The CDR3 DNA reads as TGTGCCAGCATGCGGACTAGCGGGGAGGTAGAGACCCAGTACTTC.

The rearrangement uses TRBV4-3 and TRBJ2-7; 8 nucleotides align to TRBD2. Trimming cost V 1 base and J 3 bases; bases outside gene matches: 8. CDR1 is LGHNA, CDR2 YSLEER, per germline. CDR3 length: 16 amino acids. The CDR3 spells CASSQGSGGPFYEQYF. In DNA form, the CDR3 reads TGCGCCAGCAGCCAAGGATCGGGGGGGCCCTTCTACGAGCAGTACTTC.

The rearrangement links TRBV6-1 to TRBJ2-7, with a possible D match to TRBD1 (5 bases). V was clipped by 3 bases and J by 3 bases, with 15 bases between them. This CDR3 comprises 15 residues. The germline gives CDR1 MNHNS, CDR2 SASEGT. DNA of the CDR3: TGTGCCAGCAGTGACCTCATGTACAGGCGCTACGAGCAGTACTTC. Its translation is CASSDLMYRRYEQYF.

V is TRBV27 and J is TRBJ2-1; 7 bases align to TRBD1. Per germline, CDR1 MNHEY and CDR2 SMNVEV (reference sequence). The CDR3 has 12 residues. The V and J ends lost 6 bases and 6 bases, in that order; junction bases with no gene match: 2. For the CDR3, the DNA is TGTGCCAGCAGGGGACAGATCAATGAGCAGTTCTTC. Translating it yields CASRGQINEQFF.

The rearrangement joins TRBV3-1 (or the pseudogene TRBV3-2) to TRBJ2-5; D possibly uses TRBD1 or TRBD2 (5 bases each). CDR3 length: 15 residues. Trimming took 6 bases from V and 1 from J, leaving 15 bases between them. Germline CDR1 LGHDT, CDR2 YNNKEL (reference sequence). The chain's CDR3 is CASSPGTEFQETQYF. For the CDR3, the DNA is TGTGCCAGCAGTCCCGGGACGGAATTCCAAGAGACCCAGTACTTC.

V is TRBV4-2 and J is TRBJ2-5; D remains ambiguous. The CDR3 spans 15 residues. The V gene lost 2 bases and the J gene lost 5 bases, with 15 bases spanning the gap. Germline CDR1 LGHNA, CDR2 YNFKEQ. The CDR3 DNA sequence: TGTGCCAGCAGCCAATTTTTGGCCGCGAGTGAGACCCAGTACTTC. It is translated as CASSQFLAASETQYF.

The chain carries TRBV5-1 and TRBJ2-7; 7 bases are a match to TRBD1. From germline, CDR1 is SGHRS and CDR2 YFSETQ. This CDR3 has 15 residues. With V trimmed by 2 bases and J by 6 bases, 11 bases remained unmatched. The CDR3 loop reads CASSLDRVKTGEQYF. The CDR3 DNA sequence: TGCGCCAGCAGCTTAGACAGGGTAAAGACGGGCGAGCAGTACTTC.

V and J are TRBV19 and TRBJ1-6; a possible D gene is TRBD1 (6 bases). The ends were cut back, 3 bases at V and 3 bases at J, with 9 bases in the middle. The V gene's germline CDR1 is LNHDA and CDR2 SQIVND (reference sequence). The length of the CDR3 is 15 residues. The CDR3 reads CASSITGIYNSPLHF. For the CDR3, the DNA is TGTGCCAGTAGTATTACAGGGATCTATAATTCACCCCTCCACTTT.

This chain uses TRBV5-1 with TRBJ1-2; D is unclear. Trimming removed 0 bases from V and 2 bases from J, with 8 bases in between. Germline assignment: CDR1 SGHRS and CDR2 YFSETQ. The CDR3 runs to 14 residues. For the CDR3, the DNA is TGCGCCAGCAGCTTGGTTCCAGAGAACTATGGCTACACCTTC. Protein: CASSLVPENYGYTF.

The CDR3 DNA sequence: TGTGCCAGCAGTGAATGGCAGGGTGGCACAGATACGCAGTATTTT. Translated: CASSEWQGGTDTQYF. The chain joins TRBV2 to TRBJ2-3, with a tentative D call TRBD1 (5 bases). Deletions cut 2 bases from V and 1 base from J, with 10 bases between. CDR1 and CDR2 from the germline V gene are SNHLY and FYNNEI. The CDR3 length is 15 residues.

The rearrangement joins TRBV6-5 to TRBJ2-5; D might be TRBD2 (6 bases). Trimming left V 5 bases short and J 5 bases short, with 15 bases between. The germline gives CDR1 MNHEY, CDR2 SVGAGI. The CDR3 is 14 amino acids. This CDR3 is CASSLGLGWETQYF. CDR3 nucleotides: TGTGCCAGCAGTCTGGGACTTGGATGGGAGACCCAGTACTTC.

The V and J genes are TRBV14 and TRBJ2-3; a possible D gene is TRBD1 (5 bases). In germline, CDR1 is SGHDN, CDR2 FVKESK. V gave up 1 base and J gave up 1 base, with 12 bases separating them. The CDR3 extends over 16 amino acids. This CDR3 is CASSQGQGIGTDTQYF. The CDR3 DNA follows: TGTGCCAGCAGCCAAGGCCAGGGAATCGGCACAGATACGCAGTATTTT.

V is TRBV5-4 and J is TRBJ2-7, with D tentatively TRBD1 (5 bases). Trimming removed 0 bases at V and 3 bases at J, with 13 bases between. This CDR3 is 15 amino acids long. CDR1 is SGHNT and CDR2 is YYREEE in the germline V gene (reference sequence). The CDR3 region is CASSLAKGPFYEQYF. In DNA form, the CDR3 reads TGTGCCAGCAGCTTGGCCAAGGGGCCCTTCTACGAGCAGTACTTC.

CDR3: CASSQDQGNQPQHF. In nucleotides, the CDR3 is TGCGCCAGCAGCCAAGATCAAGGCAATCAGCCCCAGCATTTT. This chain connects TRBV4-1 to TRBJ1-5; D gene uncertain. The CDR3 is 14 residues long. Germline V lookup: CDR1 MGHRA, CDR2 YSYEKL. V was trimmed by 0 bases and J by 2 bases, leaving 5 bases between them.

This rearrangement joins TRBV5-4 to TRBJ1-2, with D possibly being TRBD1 (6 bases). This CDR3 has 16 amino acids. Germline V lookup: CDR1 SGHNT, CDR2 YYREEE (reference sequence). V was clipped by 3 bases and J by 4 bases, with 19 bases between them. CDR3 loop: CASSSRHREEGYGYTF. The DNA of the CDR3 is TGTGCCAGCAGCTCCCGGCACAGGGAGGAGGGCTATGGCTACACCTTC.